Presented here are 17 T cell receptor beta chains from one specimen sequenced in a study of control samples from healthy donors and cancer patients. The protocol was immunoSEQ multiplex PCR, while the TCRdb copy is restricted to in-frame clones and leaves out a portion. The sample yields around 50,000 clones, 91% seen once. Sequencing input: PBMCs. These receptors originate from a man under 40 with colorectal cancer.

J is TRBJ2-2 and V is TRBV2; D is ambiguous. V gave up 6 bases and J gave up 6 bases, with 5 bases separating them. Germline V gene lookup returns CDR1 SNHLY and CDR2 FYNNEI. The CDR3 runs to 11 residues. The CDR3 spells CASSLAGELFF. The CDR3 bases are TGTGCCAGCAGCTTGGCCGGGGAGCTGTTTTTT.

This clone came up once. J is TRBJ2-2 and V is TRBV5-1, with 7 bases that match TRBD1. Unmatched junction bases numbered 9, after V lost 3 bases and J lost 4 bases. The CDR3 is 16 amino acids. Per the germline V gene, CDR1 is SGHRS and CDR2 is YFSETQ. The CDR3 here is CASSSVTGTATGELFF. The CDR3 region has the DNA TGCGCCAGCAGCTCGGTAACCGGGACAGCCACCGGGGAGCTGTTTTTT.

V gene TRBV18 combines with J gene TRBJ1-5; 7 bases line up with TRBD1. The CDR3 covers 17 residues. V was clipped by 3 bases and J by 2 bases; unmatched bases: 10. Germline V gene lookup returns CDR1 KGHSH and CDR2 LQKENI. The CDR3 is CASSPTGRDRGNQPQHF. The CDR3 region has the DNA TGTGCCAGCTCACCGACAGGGAGGGATCGAGGCAATCAGCCCCAGCATTTT.

The V and J genes are TRBV7-9 and TRBJ1-5; maybe TRBD1 (5 bases). The germline V and J ends were trimmed by 0 bases and 5 bases, with 14 bases remaining between them. Germline CDR1 SEHNR, CDR2 FQNEAQ (reference sequence). The CDR3 has 16 amino acids. The CDR3 DNA sequence: TGTGCCAGCAGCTTAGCGGGGGGGACGGGCCATCAGCCCCAGCATTTT. Its translation is CASSLAGGTGHQPQHF.

The chain employs TRBV2 and TRBJ1-5, with a tentative D call TRBD1 (6 bases). V shed 4 bases and J shed 6 bases, with 10 bases lying between them. The germline V gene encodes CDR1 SNHLY and CDR2 FYNNEI. The CDR3 has 13 residues. The CDR3 DNA reads as TGTGCCAGCAGTGGACAGGAAACTCAGCCCCAGCATTTT. Translation gives CASSGQETQPQHF.

The V call is TRBV5-1, the J call TRBJ1-6, with no clear D. Germline CDR1 SGHRS, CDR2 YFSETQ. Trimming cost V 4 bases and J 0 bases, with 8 bases left between them. This CDR3 spans 15 amino acids. Here the CDR3 reads CASSPSYSYNSPLHF. The CDR3 DNA follows: TGCGCCAGCAGCCCCAGTTACTCCTATAATTCACCCCTCCACTTT.

The chain carries TRBV7-2 and TRBJ2-1, with D possibly matching TRBD2 (6 bases). This CDR3 has 13 amino acids. CDR1 is SGHTA, CDR2 FQGNSA, per germline. V lost 3 bases to trimming and J lost 7 bases, with 10 bases between them. CDR3 in amino acids: CASSLEGPNEQFF. The DNA for the CDR3 is TGTGCCAGCAGCTTGGAGGGGCCGAATGAGCAGTTCTTC.

About this clone itself: One junction end does not reproduce the germline sequence, and a read error may be involved. The sample holds other DNA sequences that translate to the same CDR3. V gene TRBV9 combines with J gene TRBJ1-1, with 7 positions matching TRBD1. CDR3 length equals 13 residues. Germline CDR1 SGDLS, CDR2 YYNGEE. Here the CDR3 reads CASSVAGTAEAFF. The CDR3 coding sequence is TGTGCCAGCAGCGTAGCAGGGACAGCTGAAGCCTTCTTT.

The chain carries TRBV5-6 and TRBJ1-1; D ambiguous. V shed 4 bases and J shed 1 base, with 14 bases lying between them. CDR3 length: 15 residues. Germline V lookup: CDR1 SGHDT, CDR2 YYEEEE. The CDR3 sequence: CASSPFRVGNTEAFF. The CDR3 DNA reads as TGTGCCAGCAGCCCCTTTAGGGTGGGGAACACTGAAGCTTTCTTT.

The chain employs TRBV10-3 and TRBJ2-2; 7 bases align to TRBD1. The V gene end was trimmed by 6 bases and the J gene end by 2 bases; junction bases not matched to a gene: 3. This CDR3 region has 14 residues. Germline lookup yields CDR1 ENHRY and CDR2 SYGVKD. The CDR3 is CAIRGTANTGELFF. The CDR3 DNA sequence: TGTGCCATCAGGGGGACAGCAAACACCGGGGAGCTGTTTTTT.

The V call is TRBV2, the J call TRBJ1-6, with unresolved D. V shed 1 base and J shed 10 bases, with 14 bases lying between them. CDR3 length equals 15 residues. Germline assignment: CDR1 SNHLY and CDR2 FYNNEI. CDR3 residues: CASSEVMWGPSPLHF. The CDR3 DNA sequence: TGTGCCAGCAGTGAAGTAATGTGGGGTCCCTCACCCCTCCACTTT. The full variable domain, in which reference TRBV2 and TRBJ1-6 provide the parts outside the CDR3, is EPEVTQTPSHQVTQMGQEVILRCVPISNHLYFYWYRQILGQKVEFLVSFYNNEISEKSEIFDDQFSVERPDGSNFTLKIRSTKLEDSAMYFCASSEVMWGPSPLHFGNGTRLTVT.

This sequence joins TRBV5-1 and TRBJ2-7; the D gene is possibly TRBD1 (6 bases). With 1 base removed from V and 0 bases from J, the gap between germline ends came to 8 bases. Per the germline V gene, CDR1 is SGHRS and CDR2 is YFSETQ. The CDR3 totals 14 residues. CDR3: CASSLTGISYEQYF. The CDR3 region has the DNA TGCGCCAGCAGCTTGACAGGGATCTCCTACGAGCAGTACTTC.

This chain links TRBV25-1 with TRBJ1-1; possible D gene TRBD1, 6 bases. Germline V CDR1 and CDR2: MGHDK, SYGVNS. The CDR3 loop spans 14 amino acids. V lost 7 bases, J lost 5 bases, and 17 bases lay in between. CDR3 DNA: TGTGCCAGCACGAACCAAGGGGGTGTGACTGAAGCTTTCTTT. It specifies CASTNQGGVTEAFF. Looking up the rest from reference TRBV25-1 and TRBJ1-1 gives the full variable domain: EADIYQTPRYLVIGTGKKITLECSQTMGHDKMYWYQQDPGMELHLIHYSYGVNSTEKGDLSSESTVSRIRTEHFPLTLESARPSHTSQYLCASTNQGGVTEAFFGQGTRLTVV.

The chain uses TRBV2 and TRBJ1-1, with TRBD1 matching over 8 bases. Germline loops: CDR1 SNHLY, CDR2 FYNNEI. J was trimmed by 4 bases and V by 3 bases; bases with no gene match: 16. The CDR3 contains 18 residues. As DNA, the CDR3 is TGTGCCAGCAGTGAGACAGACAGGGGCTATGGGGTGGGCACTGAAGCTTTCTTT. It translates to CASSETDRGYGVGTEAFF.

The V call is TRBV5-4, the J call TRBJ1-2, with D hard to call. The CDR3 contains 17 residues. Trimming took 7 bases from V and 0 from J, leaving 22 bases between them. Germline values: CDR1 SGHNT, CDR2 YYREEE (reference sequence). CDR3 coding DNA: TGTGCCAGCGCTAGGCGACTTGAGAGATATTCTAACTATGGCTACACCTTC. This codes for CASARRLERYSNYGYTF.

The chain employs TRBV5-1 and TRBJ2-1; TRBD1 aligns across 9 bases. Germline values: CDR1 SGHRS, CDR2 YFSETQ. This CDR3 is built from 15 residues. The V segment lost 6 bases and the J segment 3 bases; nucleotides outside the gene matches: 7. CDR3 loop: CASKGGQGFYNEQFF. The CDR3 DNA follows: TGCGCCAGCAAAGGGGGACAGGGATTCTACAATGAGCAGTTCTTC.

V usage is TRBV5-1 and J usage is TRBJ1-2; unclear D gene. The length of the CDR3 is 16 residues. CDR1 SGHRS and CDR2 YFSETQ come from the germline V gene. Trimming left V 1 base short and J 7 bases short, with 20 bases between. The CDR3 protein is CASSLLDGSYRGGYTF. DNA of the CDR3: TGCGCCAGCAGCTTGTTGGATGGCTCTTACCGGGGTGGCTACACCTTC.